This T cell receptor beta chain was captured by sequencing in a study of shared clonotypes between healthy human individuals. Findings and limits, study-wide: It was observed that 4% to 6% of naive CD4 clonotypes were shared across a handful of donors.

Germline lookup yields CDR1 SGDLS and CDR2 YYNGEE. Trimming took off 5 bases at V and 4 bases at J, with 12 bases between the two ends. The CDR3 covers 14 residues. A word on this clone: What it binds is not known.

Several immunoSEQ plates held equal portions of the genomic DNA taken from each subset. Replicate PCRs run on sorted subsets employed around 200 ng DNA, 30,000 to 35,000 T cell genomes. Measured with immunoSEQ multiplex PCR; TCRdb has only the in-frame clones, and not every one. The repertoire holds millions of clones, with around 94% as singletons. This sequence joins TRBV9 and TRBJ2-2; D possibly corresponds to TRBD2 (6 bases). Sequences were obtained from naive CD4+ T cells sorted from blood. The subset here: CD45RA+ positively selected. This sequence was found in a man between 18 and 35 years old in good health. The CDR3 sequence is CASRAGGATGELFF. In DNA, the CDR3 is TGTGCCAGCAGGGCTGGAGGGGCCACCGGGGAGCTGTTTTTT.